This T cell receptor (beta chain) was obtained from a study of blood T cell repertoires in COVID-19. For the study at large: Sites across the United States, Italy and Spain contributed samples from acute and convalescent COVID-19.

Method: immunoSEQ multiplex PCR; TCRdb's copy keeps in-frame clones and lacks some. The table lists around 140,000 clones, approximately 82% of them singletons. This clone was seen only once. The V gene end was trimmed by 1 base and the J gene end by 4 bases; junction bases not matched to a gene: 7. The CDR3 contains 16 residues. Germline V CDR1 and CDR2: SGHNT, YENEEA. The receptor was isolated from a man between 60 and 75 years old with active or convalescent COVID-19. The specimen sequenced was peripheral blood. The V call is TRBV11-3, the J call TRBJ2-5, with 9 bases lining up with TRBD2. The CDR3 nucleotides read TGTGCCAGCAGCTTAGCATGGGTAGCGGGAGTAGAGACCCAGTACTTC. Its protein is CASSLAWVAGVETQYF.